This T cell receptor (beta chain) was retrieved from a study of cytomegalovirus exposure and HLA in healthy donors. Looking at the study overall: The Caucasian-associated ancestry cluster contained about four fifths of the 300 to 450 genotyped donors.

CDR1 is MGHDK, CDR2 SYGVNS, per germline. Deletions cut 4 bases from V and 5 bases from J, with 5 bases between. CDR3 length: 12 amino acids. It was with 60 Vbeta and 13 Jbeta primers that the PCR ran. TCRdb's table, derived via immunoSEQ multiplex PCR, lists solely in-frame clones and lacks some. The sample lists some 200,000 clones, 70% to 85% occurring once. Sequenced material: PBMCs. The chain joins TRBV25-1 to TRBJ1-4, with D hard to call. The TCR was taken from a woman aged 40 to 50 in good health and CMV-seronegative. The CDR3 region has the DNA TGTGCCAGCAGTGTGCGAAATGAAAAACTGTTTTTT. It translates to CASSVRNEKLFF.